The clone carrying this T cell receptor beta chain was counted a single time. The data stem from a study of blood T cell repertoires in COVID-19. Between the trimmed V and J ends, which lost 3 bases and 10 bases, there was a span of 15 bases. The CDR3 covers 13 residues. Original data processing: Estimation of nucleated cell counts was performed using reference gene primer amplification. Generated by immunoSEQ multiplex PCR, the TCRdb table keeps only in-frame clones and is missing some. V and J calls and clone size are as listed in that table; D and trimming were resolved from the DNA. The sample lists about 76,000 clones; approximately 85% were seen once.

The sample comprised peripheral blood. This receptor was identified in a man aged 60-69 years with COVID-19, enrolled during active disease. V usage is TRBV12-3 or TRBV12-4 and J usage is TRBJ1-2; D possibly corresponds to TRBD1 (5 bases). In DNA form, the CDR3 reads TGTGCCAGCAGTTTGGGGGGAGTTGGCAACTACACCTTC. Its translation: CASSLGGVGNYTF.